The clone carrying this TCR beta chain was observed once. Its antigen is still unknown. The data were taken from a study of T cell clonotyping in hematopoietic cell transplantation. Study-level findings and limits: Higher Inverse Simpson Index values in graft donor and pretransplant recipient predicted broader posttransplant TCR diversity. After transplant, recipient diversity fell while pathologically expanded clonotypes grew through day 180. No sorting was done, leaving CD4 and CD8 contributions mixed. At the given depth, recipient repertoires were over 97% de novo clonotypes.

Germline CDR1 SGHRS, CDR2 YFSETQ. Trimming took 4 bases from V and 2 from J; bases not matched to a gene: 11. The CDR3 runs to 16 residues. Sequenced by immunoSEQ multiplex PCR; TCRdb stores in-frame clones only, minus some. The repertoire includes 10,000 to 15,000 clones, approximately 89% of them detected once, and around 4.2% sits in the top ten. The source is a human donor who either received an allogeneic hematopoietic cell transplant for a myeloid malignancy or was a related donor (not recorded which). Some clones in this sample may be carry-over from other donors' samples. Sequenced material: peripheral blood mononuclear cells. V gene TRBV5-1 combines with J gene TRBJ2-7; 8 bases match TRBD1. The CDR3 region is CASSPGSGQVTYEQYF. In DNA form, the CDR3 reads TGCGCCAGCAGCCCGGGTTCGGGACAGGTAACCTACGAGCAGTACTTC.